The T cell receptor beta chain described here comes from a study of blood T cell repertoires in COVID-19. Study-level background: T cells, B-cell-depleted T cells, or PBMCs supplied cDNA or gDNA.

Germline V lookup: CDR1 SGHVS, CDR2 FNYEAQ. There are 16 residues in the CDR3. The germline V and J ends were trimmed by 1 base and 0 bases, with 12 bases remaining between them. This clone has a handful of counts. Using immunoSEQ multiplex PCR, the repertoire was profiled, and TCRdb retains in-frame clones only, with some absent. The sample holds 150,000 to 200,000 clones, around four fifths seen once. This chain joins TRBV7-6 and TRBJ2-5, with a tentative D call TRBD2 (6 bases). The TCR comes from a woman between 65 and 79 years old who had recovered from COVID-19. Sequenced material: peripheral blood. CDR3 nucleotides: TGTGCCAGCAGCTTAGGGCTAGCGACCCACCAAGAGACCCAGTACTTC. As protein: CASSLGLATHQETQYF.